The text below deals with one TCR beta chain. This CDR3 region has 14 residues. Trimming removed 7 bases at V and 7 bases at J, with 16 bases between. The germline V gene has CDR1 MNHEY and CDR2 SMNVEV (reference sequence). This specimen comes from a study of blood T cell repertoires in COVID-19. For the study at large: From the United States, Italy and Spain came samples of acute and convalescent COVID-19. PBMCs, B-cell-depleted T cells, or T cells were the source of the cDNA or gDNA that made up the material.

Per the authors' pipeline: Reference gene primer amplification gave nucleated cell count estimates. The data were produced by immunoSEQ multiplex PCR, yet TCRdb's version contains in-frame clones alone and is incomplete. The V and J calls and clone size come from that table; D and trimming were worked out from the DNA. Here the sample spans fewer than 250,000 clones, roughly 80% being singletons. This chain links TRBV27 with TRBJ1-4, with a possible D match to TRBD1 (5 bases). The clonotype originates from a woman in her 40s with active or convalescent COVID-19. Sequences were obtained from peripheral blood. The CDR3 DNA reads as TGTGCCAGCACTCGCCAAGGGGATGGTGAAAAACTGTTTTTT. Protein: CASTRQGDGEKLFF.